The next 12 T cell receptor beta chains were all read from a single sample in a study of T-cell reconstitution after alpha-beta-depleted transplantation in children. Construction of the TCRbeta library involved unique molecular identifiers. Each CDR3 protein gets one entry after TCRdb re-called the PCR reads with MiXCR. The repertoire holds about 460,000 distinct CDR3 sequences, with more than 9% as singletons. The sample was PBMCs, taken before TCRalphabeta/CD19-depleted stem cell transplant. The receptors were gathered from a child aged 2-15 years with inherited bone marrow failure, due to receive a stem cell transplant.

As to this clonotype: A single base separates this from a much larger clone, so it may be a read error. V usage is TRBV15 and J usage is TRBJ1-5; 7 nucleotides match TRBD1. Germline V gives CDR1 LNHNV, CDR2 YYDKDF (reference sequence). The CDR3 runs to 15 residues. J was trimmed by 7 bases and V by 1 base; bases with no gene match: 7. The CDR3 DNA sequence: TGTGCCACCAGCAGAGGACAGGGAGCCGACCAGCCCCAGCATTTT. Translated: CATSRGQGADQPQHF.

This rearrangement joins TRBV9 to TRBJ2-7; the D is unclear. V lost 3 bases to trimming and J lost 0 bases, with 7 bases between them. There are 13 residues in the CDR3. CDR1 and CDR2 (germline): SGDLS, YYNGEE. The CDR3 DNA reads TGTGCCAGCAGCGGTCACCACTCCTACGAGCAGTACTTC. As protein: CASSGHHSYEQYF.

In this sample, this clonotype turned up many times. The J gene is TRBJ2-1, the V gene TRBV6-2 or TRBV6-3, with 13 bases matching TRBD2. Per the germline V gene, CDR1 is MNHEY and CDR2 is SVGEGT. The V and J ends lost 6 bases and 8 bases, in that order; junction bases with no gene match: 10. The CDR3 consists of 16 residues. The CDR3 DNA reads TGTGCCAGCAGCCACAAGTCACTAGCGGGAGGGGATGAGCAGTTCTTC. It yields the protein CASSHKSLAGGDEQFF.

The V call is TRBV11-2, the J call TRBJ2-5; D is undetermined. The V gene lost 2 bases and the J gene lost 5 bases, with 9 bases spanning the gap. The germline V gene has CDR1 SGHAT and CDR2 FQNNGV. The CDR3 contains 13 residues. CDR3 sequence (DNA): TGTGCCAGCAGCTTACCCTCCTGGGAGACCCAGTACTTC. Residues: CASSLPSWETQYF.

This clonotype was picked up many times. V is TRBV4-3 and J is TRBJ2-1; D unresolved. Germline-derived CDR1 and CDR2 are LGHNA and YSLEER. This CDR3 is 16 amino acids long. The ends were cut back, 1 base at V and 5 bases at J, with 15 bases in the middle. The CDR3 here is CASSQVAAFSHNEQFF. CDR3 DNA sequence: TGCGCCAGCAGCCAAGTAGCCGCCTTTAGCCACAATGAGCAGTTCTTC.

This clonotype was counted ten times or more. The chain joins TRBV28 to TRBJ1-1; a possible D gene is TRBD1 (6 bases). The V end was cut by 3 bases, the J end by 3 bases, with 11 bases between. The CDR3 has 14 amino acids. Germline CDR1 reads MDHEN; CDR2 reads SYDVKM. CDR3 protein: CASSLPGEDTEAFF. CDR3 bases: TGTGCCAGCAGTTTGCCAGGGGAAGACACTGAAGCTTTCTTT.

This clonotype was observed many times. The J gene is TRBJ2-1, the V gene TRBV5-6; D is undetermined. From germline, CDR1 is SGHDT and CDR2 YYEEEE. The V end lost 3 bases, the J end lost 6 bases, and 13 bases lay between the germline ends. The CDR3 runs to 14 residues. The CDR3 loop is CASSYDGSPNEQFF. For the CDR3, the DNA is TGTGCCAGCAGCTATGACGGTTCCCCCAATGAGCAGTTCTTC.

This clonotype was observed once. The chain employs TRBV5-4 and TRBJ2-7; D is tentatively TRBD1 or TRBD2 (7 bases each). The V and J ends lost 0 bases and 0 bases respectively, with 13 bases between them. The CDR3 is 16 residues long. Per the germline V gene, CDR1 is SGHNT and CDR2 is YYREEE (reference sequence). The CDR3 spells CASSLAPGGASYEQYF. The DNA of the CDR3 is TGTGCCAGCAGCTTGGCCCCAGGGGGGGCCTCCTACGAGCAGTACTTC.

This clonotype occurred many times. The J gene is TRBJ2-1, the V gene TRBV7-6; D may be TRBD2 (6 bases). V was cut by 1 base and J by 3 bases, with 13 bases left in between. CDR3 length: 16 amino acids. Per the germline V gene, CDR1 is SGHVS and CDR2 is FNYEAQ. The CDR3 reads CASSLEYGSGYNEQFF. CDR3 DNA: TGTGCCAGCAGCTTAGAGTACGGGAGTGGCTACAATGAGCAGTTCTTC. Using reference TRBV7-6 and TRBJ2-1 for the parts outside the CDR3, the full variable domain is GAGVSQSPRYKVTKRGQDVALRCDPISGHVSLYWYRQALGQGPEFLTYFNYEAQQDKSGLPNDRFSAERPEGSISTLTIQRTEQRDSAMYRCASSLEYGSGYNEQFFGPGTRLTVL.

This clonotype appeared a few times. The chain employs TRBV12-3 or TRBV12-4 and TRBJ2-7, with 8 bases that match TRBD2. V shed 3 bases, J shed 0 bases, and the junction held 4 bases outside the gene matches. The CDR3 consists of 15 residues. The CDR3 loop reads CASSFGREASYEQYF. The CDR3, as DNA: TGTGCCAGCAGTTTCGGGCGGGAGGCCTCCTACGAGCAGTACTTC.

The J gene is TRBJ2-3, the V gene TRBV6-2 or TRBV6-3, with no clear D. CDR3 length: 14 residues. Between the trimmed V and J ends, which lost 6 bases and 0 bases, there was a span of 10 bases. Germline V gene data show CDR1 as MNHEY and CDR2 as SVGEGT. This CDR3 reads CASSRVASTDTQYF. CDR3 coding DNA: TGTGCCAGCAGCCGCGTGGCCAGCACAGATACGCAGTATTTT.

This clonotype was seen repeatedly, ten times or more. The rearrangement joins TRBV29-1 to TRBJ2-7; TRBD2 is a possible D gene (5 bases). Germline V lookup: CDR1 SQVTM, CDR2 ANQGSEA. The length of the CDR3 is 12 residues. Trimming shortened V by 8 bases and J by 0 bases, and 11 bases separated the two germline ends. The CDR3, as DNA: TGCAGCTTTGTGGGGAGCTCCTACGAGCAGTACTTC. This gives the protein CSFVGSSYEQYF.